This is a list of T cell receptor beta chains from one sample in a study of OX40 agonist ivuxolimab in advanced cancers. Sequencing used immunoSEQ multiplex PCR; TCRdb keeps in-frame clones, though not all of them. This sample has fewer than 75,000 clones, with roughly 87% found just once. Material: CD4+ or CD8+ T cells sorted from blood, obtained in a trial of the OX40 agonist ivuxolimab. The receptors originated from an adult with an advanced solid tumor such as melanoma, head and neck, liver or kidney cancer. Both conserved end residues are part of each CDR3. Fields, in order: V gene, D gene, J gene, clone size, CDR3 protein, CDR3 DNA. A D gene is named only where the DNA matches it firmly. Part of the rows lack a size; the others show once, few, many or a class for expanded clones.

TRBV7-9	TRBD1	TRBJ1-2	NA	CASSRGDSGYGYTF	TGTGCCAGCAGCCGGGGGGACAGCGGATATGGCTACACCTTC
TRBV6-6	NA	TRBJ2-5	NA	CASSYSFMSEETQYF	TGTGCCAGCAGTTACTCGTTCATGTCAGAAGAGACCCAGTACTTC
TRBV19	NA	TRBJ1-4	NA	CASSHSGEDEKLFF	TGTGCCAGTAGTCATTCAGGGGAAGATGAAAAACTGTTTTTT
TRBV19	TRBD2	TRBJ2-7	NA	CASSTGLSRYEQYF	TGTGCCAGTAGTACGGGACTATCAAGATACGAGCAGTACTTC
TRBV5-4	NA	TRBJ2-5	NA	CASSYEETQYF	TGTGCCAGCAGCTACGAAGAGACCCAGTACTTC
TRBV19	TRBD1	TRBJ1-2	NA	CASRHTGTARINYTF	TGTGCCAGTAGGCATACCGGGACAGCCAGGATCAACTACACCTTC
TRBV10-3	NA	TRBJ2-1	NA	CATKASGPYNEQFF	TGTGCCACAAAGGCCAGCGGACCCTACAATGAGCAGTTCTTC
TRBV19	TRBD1	TRBJ2-3	NA	CASSPGQGEDTQYF	TGTGCCAGCTCGCCGGGACAGGGGGAGGATACGCAGTATTTT
TRBV6-5	NA	TRBJ1-1	NA	CATFKGEMNTEAFF	TGTGCCACCTTCAAAGGGGAGATGAACACTGAAGCTTTCTTT
TRBV7-9	TRBD1	TRBJ1-5	NA	CAALGQYSNQPQHF	TGTGCCGCCTTGGGACAGTATAGCAATCAGCCCCAGCATTTT
TRBV25-1	NA	TRBJ2-1	NA	CASSDHGTGADEQFF	TGTGCCAGCAGTGACCACGGCACGGGAGCTGATGAGCAGTTCTTC
TRBV10-3	NA	TRBJ2-7	NA	CAISLNSYEQYF	TGTGCCATCAGCTTAAACTCCTACGAGCAGTACTTC
TRBV2	TRBD2	TRBJ2-1	few	CATTQSREGDQFF	TGTGCCACTACTCAGTCGCGGGAGGGCGATCAGTTCTTC
TRBV6-6	TRBD1	TRBJ1-1	once	CASSPGQGGPEAFF	TGTGCCAGCAGTCCCGGACAGGGAGGCCCTGAAGCTTTCTTT
TRBV19	NA	TRBJ1-5	NA	CASSIRRQGMVGNQPQHF	TGTGCCAGTAGTATTCGCAGGCAGGGGATGGTAGGCAATCAGCCCCAGCATTTT
TRBV18	NA	TRBJ2-3	NA	CASSPPSISTDTQYF	TGTGCCAGCTCACCACCGTCGATAAGCACAGATACGCAGTATTTT
TRBV9	NA	TRBJ2-2	NA	CASSVALAPNTGELFF	TGTGCCAGCAGCGTAGCACTGGCTCCGAACACCGGGGAGCTGTTTTTT
TRBV27	NA	TRBJ1-1	NA	CASSWTWRNTEAFF	TGTGCCAGCAGCTGGACATGGCGGAACACTGAAGCTTTCTTT
TRBV30	NA	TRBJ1-5	NA	CAWSFDGKQPQHF	TGTGCCTGGAGTTTTGATGGAAAGCAGCCCCAGCATTTT
TRBV5-1	NA	TRBJ2-5	NA	CASRGGGETQYF	TGCGCCAGCAGGGGTGGGGGAGAGACCCAGTACTTC
TRBV28	NA	TRBJ2-5	NA	CASSAGVETQYF	TGTGCCAGCAGTGCAGGGGTTGAGACCCAGTACTTC
TRBV4-1	TRBD1	TRBJ1-2	once	CASSQATGDPYGYTF	TGCGCCAGCAGCCAAGCGACAGGGGATCCCTATGGCTACACCTTC
TRBV5-8	NA	TRBJ2-5	NA	CASSQSWGPGQETQYF	TGTGCCAGCAGCCAAAGTTGGGGGCCAGGCCAAGAGACCCAGTACTTC
TRBV19	TRBD2	TRBJ2-7	NA	CASSRGLAGDEQYF	TGTGCCAGTAGTAGAGGACTAGCGGGAGACGAGCAGTACTTC
TRBV5-1	NA	TRBJ2-1	NA	CASSPQEGSSYNEQFF	TGCGCCAGCAGCCCCCAAGAGGGCAGCTCCTACAATGAGCAGTTCTTC
TRBV27	NA	TRBJ2-3	NA	CASSNGGGDTQYF	TGTGCCAGCAGTAACGGTGGTGGCGATACGCAGTATTTT
TRBV19	NA	TRBJ2-5	NA	CASSTLQVQETQYF	TGTGCCAGTAGTACCCTACAGGTCCAAGAGACCCAGTACTTC
TRBV15	TRBD1	TRBJ2-7	NA	CATSHSSTGGNEQYF	TGTGCCACCAGCCACTCATCGACAGGGGGTAACGAGCAGTACTTC